Listed below are T cell receptor beta chains from one sample, sequenced in a study of blood T cell repertoires in COVID-19. Using immunoSEQ multiplex PCR, the repertoire was profiled, and TCRdb retains in-frame clones only, with some absent. The sample records approximately 400,000 clones, more than 75% being singletons. Sequencing was performed on peripheral blood. Source of these receptors: a human donor with acute or convalescent COVID-19. The donor label of this sample is uncertain. Both conserved end residues are part of each CDR3. Clone sizes are given selectively: once, few, many, or a class where the clone is expanded.

j_call	clone_size	v_call	cdr3_aa
TRBJ1-3	.	TRBV3-1/TRBV3-2	CASSHNFRGGRSGNTIYF
TRBJ1-2	.	TRBV28	CASSSTRQGGTF
TRBJ2-5	.	TRBV30	CAWNSGGGFHKETQYF
TRBJ2-2	.	TRBV7-7	CASSRFGGPNTGELFF
TRBJ1-1	.	TRBV6-5	CASSYMTGRNTEAFF
TRBJ1-4	.	TRBV5-4	CASSSLGGTGNEKLFF
TRBJ1-1	.	TRBV18	CASSPGRDATEAFF
TRBJ2-5	.	TRBV28	CASGSKDWETQYF
TRBJ2-5	.	TRBV29-1	CSADRGSETQYF
TRBJ1-3	.	TRBV18	CASSPRGLLSGNTIYF
TRBJ1-1	.	TRBV12-3/TRBV12-4	CASSLGPNTEAFF
TRBJ1-2	.	TRBV19	CASSALGTGGRGYTF
TRBJ2-7	.	TRBV15	CATSRDLGGYEQYF
TRBJ2-5	.	TRBV5-8	CASSKGTGTYQETQYF
TRBJ2-7	.	TRBV6-2/TRBV6-3	CASSPTSSGRLEQYF
TRBJ2-1	.	TRBV5-5	CASRDRDRNEQFF
TRBJ1-2	.	TRBV13	CASSLDRAGYGYTF
TRBJ2-7	.	TRBV27	CASSSRTVTRGRGEQYF
TRBJ1-6	.	TRBV6-6	CASSPAGQGAYRGSPLHF
TRBJ2-3	.	TRBV7-8	CAGGARLGDTQYF
TRBJ2-7	.	TRBV13	CASSKGRGSGEQYF
TRBJ1-2	.	TRBV11-2	CASSLEYRANYGYTF
TRBJ1-1	.	TRBV6-5	CASRPGGWSTEAFF
TRBJ1-2	.	TRBV28	CASSLRGARGYGYTF
TRBJ1-1	once	TRBV21-1	CASSRGGKGTTEAFF
TRBJ1-2	.	TRBV28	CASRGQGLANYGYTF
TRBJ2-7	.	TRBV6-6	CASSREASYEQYF
TRBJ1-1	.	TRBV7-7	CASSRLTAMNTEAFF
TRBJ1-1	once	TRBV28	CASSLFRLEAFF
TRBJ1-2	.	TRBV30	CAWSRVVTYGYTF
TRBJ1-4	.	TRBV11-2	CASRRQGQTPNEKLFF
TRBJ1-1	.	TRBV18	CASSRGGASTEAFF
TRBJ1-2	.	TRBV6-6	CASSYSRGQGGAGYTF
TRBJ2-2	.	TRBV30	CAWSEAYTGELFF
TRBJ2-3	.	TRBV2	CASSSGIWNTQYF
TRBJ2-7	once	TRBV2	CASSDRGLVEQYF
TRBJ2-7	.	TRBV18	CASSLLGQGLSYEQYF
TRBJ2-2	.	TRBV7-9	CASSLSGLAGPGELFF
TRBJ1-4	.	TRBV28	CASSPRQGGWGLREKLFF
TRBJ2-1	.	TRBV2	CASSQAIQEQFF
TRBJ1-6	.	TRBV28	CASSPGGWRWNSPLHF
TRBJ2-1	once	TRBV7-9	CASSPLAPSNEQFF